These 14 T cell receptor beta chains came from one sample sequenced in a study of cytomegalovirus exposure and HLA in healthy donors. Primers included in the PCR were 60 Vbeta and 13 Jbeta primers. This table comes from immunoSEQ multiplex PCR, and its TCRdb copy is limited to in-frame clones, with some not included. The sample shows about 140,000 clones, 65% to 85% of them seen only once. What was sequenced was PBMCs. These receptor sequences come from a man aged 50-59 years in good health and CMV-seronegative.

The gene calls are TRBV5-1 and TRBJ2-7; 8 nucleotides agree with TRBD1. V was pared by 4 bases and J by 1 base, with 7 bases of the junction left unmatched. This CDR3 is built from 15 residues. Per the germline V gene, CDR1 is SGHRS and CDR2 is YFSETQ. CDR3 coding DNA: TGCGCCAGCAGCCACACAGGGGGGACGTCCTACGAGCAGTACTTC. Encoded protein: CASSHTGGTSYEQYF. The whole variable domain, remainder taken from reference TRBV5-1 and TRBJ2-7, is KAGVTQTPRYLIKTRGQQVTLSCSPISGHRSVSWYQQTPGQGLQFLFEYFSETQRNKGNFPGRFSGRQFSNSRSEMNVSTLELGDSALYLCASSHTGGTSYEQYFGPGTRLTVT.

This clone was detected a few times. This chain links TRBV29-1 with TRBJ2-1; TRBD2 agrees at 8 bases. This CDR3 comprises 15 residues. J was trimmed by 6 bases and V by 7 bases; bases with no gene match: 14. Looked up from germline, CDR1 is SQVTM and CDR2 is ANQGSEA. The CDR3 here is CSAKPRTSNTNEQFF. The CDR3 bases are TGCAGCGCAAAGCCCCGGACTAGCAATACCAATGAGCAGTTCTTC.

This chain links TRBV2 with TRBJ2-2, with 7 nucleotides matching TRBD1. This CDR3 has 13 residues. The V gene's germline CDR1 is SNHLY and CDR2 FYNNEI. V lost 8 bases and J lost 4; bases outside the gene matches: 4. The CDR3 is CASGDRFTGELFF. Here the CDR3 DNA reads TGTGCCAGCGGGGACAGATTCACCGGGGAGCTGTTTTTT.

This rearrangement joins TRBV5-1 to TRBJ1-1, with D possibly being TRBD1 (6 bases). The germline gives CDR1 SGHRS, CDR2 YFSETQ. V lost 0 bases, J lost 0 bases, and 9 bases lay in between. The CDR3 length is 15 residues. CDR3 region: CASSLAWGLNTEAFF. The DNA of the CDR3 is TGCGCCAGCAGCTTGGCCTGGGGGCTGAACACTGAAGCTTTCTTT.

The CDR3 loop reads CASSTRAGAGGLAQYF. The CDR3 DNA follows: TGTGCCAGCAGTACCCGAGCGGGAGCGGGCGGTTTGGCCCAGTACTTC. V and J are TRBV25-1 and TRBJ2-5, with 8 bases identical to TRBD2. V dropped 5 bases and J dropped 9; count of bases not matched to a gene: 17. The germline gives CDR1 MGHDK, CDR2 SYGVNS. The CDR3 covers 16 residues.

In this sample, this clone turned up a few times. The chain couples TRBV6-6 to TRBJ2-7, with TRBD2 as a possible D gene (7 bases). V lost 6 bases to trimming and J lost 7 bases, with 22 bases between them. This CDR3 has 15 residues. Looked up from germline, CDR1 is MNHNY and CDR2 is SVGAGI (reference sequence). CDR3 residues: CASRGGRESQREQYF. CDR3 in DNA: TGTGCCAGCAGAGGGGGGCGGGAGTCTCAAAGGGAGCAGTACTTC.

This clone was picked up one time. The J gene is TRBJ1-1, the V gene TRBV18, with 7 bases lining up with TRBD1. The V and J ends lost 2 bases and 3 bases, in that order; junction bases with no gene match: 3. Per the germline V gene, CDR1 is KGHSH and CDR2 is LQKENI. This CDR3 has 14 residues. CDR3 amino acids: CASSPIRGDTEAFF. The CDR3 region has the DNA TGTGCCAGCTCACCAATCAGGGGGGACACTGAAGCTTTCTTT.

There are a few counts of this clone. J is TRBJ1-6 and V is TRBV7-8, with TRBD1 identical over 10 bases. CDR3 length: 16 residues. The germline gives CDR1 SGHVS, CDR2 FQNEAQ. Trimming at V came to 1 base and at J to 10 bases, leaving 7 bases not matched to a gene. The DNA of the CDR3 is TGTGCCAGCAGCTTAGGGCAGGGGACAGGGGACTCACCCCTCCACTTT. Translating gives CASSLGQGTGDSPLHF.

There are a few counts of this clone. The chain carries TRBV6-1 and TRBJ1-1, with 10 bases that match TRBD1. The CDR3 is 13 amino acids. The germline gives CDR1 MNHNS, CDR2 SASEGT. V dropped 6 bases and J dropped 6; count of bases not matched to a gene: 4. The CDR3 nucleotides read TGTGCCAGCAGGCGGACAGGGGGATCTGAAGCTTTCTTT. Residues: CASRRTGGSEAFF.

The CDR3 sequence is CASTLTSGQETQYF. DNA for the CDR3: TGTGCCAGCACTCTGACTAGCGGCCAAGAGACCCAGTACTTC. The rearrangement links TRBV6-1 to TRBJ2-5; TRBD2 agrees at 9 bases. The junction had 4 bases not matched to a gene; V was cut back by 7 bases and J by 1 base. In germline, CDR1 is MNHNS, CDR2 SASEGT. This CDR3 contains 14 residues.

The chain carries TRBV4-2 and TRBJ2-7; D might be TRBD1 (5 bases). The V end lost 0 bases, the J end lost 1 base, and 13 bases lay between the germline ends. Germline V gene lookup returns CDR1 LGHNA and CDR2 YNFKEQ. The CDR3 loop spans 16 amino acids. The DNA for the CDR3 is TGTGCCAGCAGCCAAGAAGGATTTAGGGGTTCCTACGAGCAGTACTTC. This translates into CASSQEGFRGSYEQYF.

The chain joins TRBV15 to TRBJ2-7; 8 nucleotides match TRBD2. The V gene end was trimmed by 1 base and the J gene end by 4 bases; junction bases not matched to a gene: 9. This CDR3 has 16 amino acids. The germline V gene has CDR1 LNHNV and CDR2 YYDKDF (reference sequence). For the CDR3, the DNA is TGTGCCACCAGCAGAGGGGACCGGGAGGGCCGGTACGAGCAGTACTTC. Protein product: CATSRGDREGRYEQYF.

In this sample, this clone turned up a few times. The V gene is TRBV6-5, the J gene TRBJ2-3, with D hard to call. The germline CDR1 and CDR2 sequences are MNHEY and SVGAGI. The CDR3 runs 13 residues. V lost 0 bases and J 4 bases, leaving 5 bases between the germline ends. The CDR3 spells CASSYSRADTQYF. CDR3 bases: TGTGCCAGCAGTTACTCGAGAGCAGATACGCAGTATTTT.

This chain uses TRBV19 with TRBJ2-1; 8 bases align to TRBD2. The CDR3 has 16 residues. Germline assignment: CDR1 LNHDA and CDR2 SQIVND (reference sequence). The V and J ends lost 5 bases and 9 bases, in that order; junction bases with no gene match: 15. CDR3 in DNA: TGTGCCAGTAGTCCCCTGGAAGCGGGAGTAATCATTGAGCAGTTCTTC. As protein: CASSPLEAGVIIEQFF.